This T cell receptor beta chain was sequenced for a study of shared clonotypes between healthy human individuals. Study background: Sampling drew on donors who were two women and a few men aged 18 to 49. A donor's plate count was three for CD4 naive and three for CD4 memory; CD8 naive had two and CD8 memory one.

Naive CD8 cells, CD45RO-negative and positively selected for CCR7, excluded terminally differentiated effector memory CD45RA+ cells. V dropped 2 bases and J dropped 0 bases, with 11 bases sitting between them. The CDR3 has 15 residues. Germline loops: CDR1 MNHEY, CDR2 SMNVEV (reference sequence). Only in-frame clones appear in the TCRdb table, and some are missing; sequencing was by immunoSEQ multiplex PCR. Of 500,000 to 700,000 clones in the sample, roughly 96% are singletons; the top ten hold approximately 0.12%. This receptor was taken from a young woman in good health. The V gene is TRBV27, the J gene TRBJ2-7; no clear D gene. The sample consisted of naive CD8+ T cells sorted from blood. The CDR3 sequence: CASSLNGGISYEQYF. The CDR3 nucleotides are TGTGCCAGCAGTTTAAATGGCGGCATCTCCTACGAGCAGTACTTC.